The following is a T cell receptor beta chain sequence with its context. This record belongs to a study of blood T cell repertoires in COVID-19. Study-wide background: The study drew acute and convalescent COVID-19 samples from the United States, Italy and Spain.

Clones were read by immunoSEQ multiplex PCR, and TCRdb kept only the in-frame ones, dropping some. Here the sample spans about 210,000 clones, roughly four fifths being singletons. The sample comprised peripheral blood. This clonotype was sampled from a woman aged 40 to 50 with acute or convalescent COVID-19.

CDR3 in DNA: TGTGCCAGCATTAGAAGGAACACTGAAGCTTTCTTT. Encoded protein: CASIRRNTEAFF. The J gene is TRBJ1-1, the V gene TRBV12-3 or TRBV12-4, with D unclear. Trimming removed 7 bases from V and 1 base from J, with 7 bases in between. This CDR3 is 12 amino acids long.